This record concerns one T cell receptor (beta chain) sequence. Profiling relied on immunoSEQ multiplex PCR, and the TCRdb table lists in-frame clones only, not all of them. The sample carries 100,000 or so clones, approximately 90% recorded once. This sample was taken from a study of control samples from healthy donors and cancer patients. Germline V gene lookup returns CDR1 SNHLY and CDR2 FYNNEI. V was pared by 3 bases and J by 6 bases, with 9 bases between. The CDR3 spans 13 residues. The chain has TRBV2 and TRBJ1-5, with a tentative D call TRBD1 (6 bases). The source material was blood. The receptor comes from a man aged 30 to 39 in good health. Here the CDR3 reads CASSDWTVQPQHF. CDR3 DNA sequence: TGTGCCAGCAGTGATTGGACAGTTCAGCCCCAGCATTTT.